The clone carrying this TCR beta chain was counted only a few times. Its antigen remains unknown. The CDR3 totals 16 residues. Germline V gives CDR1 MGHRA, CDR2 YSYEKL. V trimming: 2 bases; J trimming: 0 bases; junction bases outside the gene matches: 2. This specimen comes from a study of T-cell reconstitution after alpha-beta-depleted transplantation in children. Study results and limitations: Several hundred expanded graft clones reportedly were the source of alpha-beta T cells about two months after transplant. Hyperexpanded clones declined; after one year, newly produced T cells mostly supplied diversity. There were some patients whose high TCRbeta diversity at day 60 came from surviving recipient T cells and thymic progenitors.

The authors prepared the TCRbeta library with unique molecular identifiers. TCRdb used MiXCR to reprocess the PCR reads, holding one entry per CDR3 protein. This sample carries about 900,000 distinct CDR3 sequences, about 31% of them seen once, and the ten largest clones take under 30%. The receptor was derived from a boy less than two years old who had a stem cell transplant for SCID, so the T cells may come from the graft donor. The sequences come from PBMCs, mostly from graft donor cells, collected 360 days after TCRalphabeta/CD19-depleted stem cell transplant. The chain joins TRBV4-1 to TRBJ2-2, with 8 nucleotides matching TRBD1. DNA of the CDR3: TGCGCCAGCAGCCAACGGGACAGGTCGAACACCGGGGAGCTGTTTTTT. Translating it yields CASSQRDRSNTGELFF.